Included here is one TCR beta chain sequence, with context. The sample comes from a study of blood T cell repertoires in COVID-19. The wider study: PBMCs, B-cell-depleted T cells, or T cells provided the cDNA or gDNA that made up the material.

Source study methods: Amplification with reference gene primers provided the estimates of nucleated cell counts. Data came from immunoSEQ multiplex PCR; TCRdb stores just in-frame clones and leaves some out. The DNA was the basis for D and trimming; V, J and clone size are from that table. The sample records approximately 290,000 clones, approximately 86% being singletons. Germline CDR1 LNHNV, CDR2 YYDKDF (reference sequence). CDR3 length: 14 residues. The V end lost 5 bases, the J end lost 8 bases, and 15 bases lay between the germline ends. The gene calls are TRBV15 and TRBJ1-4, with a tentative D call TRBD1 (6 bases). The source of this sequence is a man younger than 35 with active or convalescent COVID-19. Source material: peripheral blood. As DNA, the CDR3 is TGTGCCACCAGCGGAAACAGGGCGAGCGAAAAACTGTTTTTT. Its translation: CATSGNRASEKLFF. The variable domain in full, with the rest retrieved from reference TRBV15 and TRBJ1-4, is DAMVIQNPRYQVTQFGKPVTLSCSQTLNHNVMYWYQQKSSQAPKLLFHYYDKDFNNEADTPDNFQSRRPNTSFCFLDIRSPGLGDTAMYLCATSGNRASEKLFFGSGTQLSVL.